The entry below gives a single TCR beta chain sequence along with its context. Its antigen is still unknown. The libraries were made with immunoSEQ v3. Survey-level samples got 2 million or so read pairs; deep-level samples got about 4.5-6.5 million. Sequencing used immunoSEQ multiplex PCR; TCRdb keeps in-frame clones, though not all of them. This sample has 30,000 to 45,000 clones, with roughly 70% found just once. This CDR3 has 15 residues. Trimming took 6 bases from V and 7 from J; bases not matched to a gene: 8. Germline CDR1 reads SNHLY; CDR2 reads FYNNEI. The entry originates in a study of TIL therapy for anti-PD-1-resistant metastatic lung cancer. Across the whole study: Median patient age was approximately 58, ranging about 38-80 years.

Points from the study as a whole: The baseline peripheral repertoire was partially replaced by infused TIL clonotypes that later decayed.

As to time point: pre-treatment sample, taken before nivolumab and TIL therapy. The chain carries TRBV2 and TRBJ2-1; 11 bases fit TRBD2. Sequenced material: blood, taken at baseline. The clonotype originates from a person aged 25 to 85 with non-small cell lung cancer. The DNA for the CDR3 is TGTGCCAGCAGGGAACTAGCGGGAGTTCTAAATGAGCAGTTCTTC. This translates into CASRELAGVLNEQFF.